One TCR beta chain is described in this entry. The antigen remains undetermined. The PCR contained 60 Vbeta and 13 Jbeta primers. Profiling relied on immunoSEQ multiplex PCR, and the TCRdb table lists in-frame clones only, not all of them. The sample has 80,000 or so clones; 55% to 75% are singletons. This entry belongs to a study of cytomegalovirus exposure and HLA in healthy donors. Study-wide points: In an earlier analysis, productive rearrangement rates for most beta V segments clustered near 87% or 30%.

The ends were cut back, 3 bases at V and 5 bases at J, with 16 bases in the middle. Per the germline V gene, CDR1 is LNHDA and CDR2 is SQIVND (reference sequence). The CDR3 is made up of 15 amino acids. Every donor was a healthy person donating bone marrow. Sequencing was carried out using PBMCs. The chain has TRBV19 and TRBJ2-5; D might be TRBD1 (6 bases). The clonotype comes from a man aged 25-40 years in good health and CMV-seropositive. The DNA of the CDR3 is TGTGCCAGTAGTATCTATGGGGACATGGTGGAGACCCAGTACTTC. This codes for CASSIYGDMVETQYF.